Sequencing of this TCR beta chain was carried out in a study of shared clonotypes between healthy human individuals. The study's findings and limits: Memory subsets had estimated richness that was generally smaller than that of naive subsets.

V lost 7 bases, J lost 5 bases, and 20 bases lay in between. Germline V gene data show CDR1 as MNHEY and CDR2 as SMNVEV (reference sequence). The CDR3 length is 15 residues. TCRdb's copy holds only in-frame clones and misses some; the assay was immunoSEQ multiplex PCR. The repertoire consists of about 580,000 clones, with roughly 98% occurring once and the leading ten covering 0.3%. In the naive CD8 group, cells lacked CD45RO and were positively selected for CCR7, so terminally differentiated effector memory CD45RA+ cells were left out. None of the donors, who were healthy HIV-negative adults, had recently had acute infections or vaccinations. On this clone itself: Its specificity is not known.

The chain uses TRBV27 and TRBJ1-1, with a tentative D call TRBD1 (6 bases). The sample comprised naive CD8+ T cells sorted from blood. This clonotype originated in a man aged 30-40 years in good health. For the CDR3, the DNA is TGTGCCAGCACCACCCCAGGGGCTCGAGGAACTGAAGCTTTCTTT. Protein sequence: CASTTPGARGTEAFF.